The subject of this entry is one TCR beta chain. A single base is all that separates this from a far larger clone, so a read error is likely. Within the sample, other DNA sequences also encode this same CDR3. This entry is derived from a study of shared clonotypes between healthy human individuals. Terminally differentiated effector memory CD45RA+ cells were excluded by CCR7 positive selection of CD45RO-negative cells. CDR1 and CDR2 (germline): SGDLS, YYNGEE. The CDR3 extends over 13 amino acids. The V end was cut by 0 bases, the J end by 3 bases, with 6 bases between. Profiled with immunoSEQ multiplex PCR; TCRdb holds only in-frame clones, not every one. Among about 2,200,000 clones, 93% were seen once, and the ten largest hold under 2%.

This receptor was identified in a young man in good health. Some clones in this sample may be carry-over from other donors' samples. The chain combines TRBV9 with TRBJ1-1, with TRBD1 as a possible D gene (6 bases). Sequencing was carried out using naive CD8+ T cells from PBMCs. The CDR3 sequence: CASSVGGHTEAFF. The CDR3 DNA follows: TGTGCCAGCAGCGTAGGGGGGCACACTGAAGCTTTCTTT.